Following are 23 T cell receptor beta chains from one sample sequenced in a study of blood T cell repertoires in COVID-19. Repertoires were generated with immunoSEQ multiplex PCR, while TCRdb's copy carries only in-frame clones and drops some. Counted here are roughly 250,000 clones, approximately 84% occurring once; the ten biggest clones make up around 3.3%. The sequencing sample was made of PBMCs or T cells enriched from blood (not recorded which). The receptors derive from a middle-aged woman with acute COVID-19.

The rearrangement links TRBV19 to TRBJ1-4; D remains unclear. The CDR3 has 13 residues. Germline V gene data show CDR1 as LNHDA and CDR2 as SQIVND (reference sequence). V was shortened by 0 bases and J by 8 bases, with 7 bases between the two germline ends. CDR3 region: CASSIDYQEKLFF. In DNA form, the CDR3 reads TGTGCCAGTAGTATAGATTACCAGGAAAAACTGTTTTTT.

In nucleotides, the CDR3 is TGCAGTGCTAGACGAATAGTAGCTTTCTTT. Translation gives CSARRIVAFF. V gene TRBV20-1 combines with J gene TRBJ1-1, with no clear D. Per the germline V gene, CDR1 is DFQATT and CDR2 is SNEGSKA (reference sequence). The ends were cut back, 2 bases at V and 10 bases at J, with 8 bases in the middle. This CDR3 has 10 residues.

V usage is TRBV5-1 and J usage is TRBJ1-1; TRBD1 is a possible D gene (5 bases). Trimming cost V 2 bases and J 1 base, with 15 bases left between them. The CDR3 consists of 16 residues. CDR1 and CDR2 (germline): SGHRS, YFSETQ. The CDR3 DNA sequence: TGCGCCAGCAGCTTATTTGCGGGACCCAAGAACACTGAAGCTTTCTTT. Translated, it gives CASSLFAGPKNTEAFF.

V gene TRBV24-1 combines with J gene TRBJ2-2; D remains unclear. Per the germline V gene, CDR1 is KGHDR and CDR2 is SFDVKD. The CDR3 consists of 14 residues. The germline V and J ends were trimmed by 3 bases and 4 bases, with 8 bases remaining between them. CDR3 DNA sequence: TGTGCCACCAGTGATCCACCAGGCACCGGGGAGCTGTTTTTT. Protein: CATSDPPGTGELFF.

This rearrangement joins TRBV25-1 to TRBJ1-1; D unresolved. This CDR3 has 15 amino acids. Per germline, CDR1 MGHDK and CDR2 SYGVNS. V gave up 2 bases and J gave up 1 base, with 11 bases separating them. The CDR3 here is CASSEQAPANTEAFF. CDR3 in DNA: TGTGCCAGCAGTGAACAGGCTCCAGCGAACACTGAAGCTTTCTTT.

V usage is TRBV5-1 and J usage is TRBJ1-2; 7 bases align to TRBD1. The germline V gene has CDR1 SGHRS and CDR2 YFSETQ. The V and J ends lost 4 bases and 3 bases, in that order; junction bases with no gene match: 6. CDR3 length: 14 amino acids. CDR3 coding DNA: TGCGCCAGCAGCCAAGGGGACAGTGACTATGGCTACACCTTC. As protein: CASSQGDSDYGYTF.

This clone was seen only a few times. The V and J genes are TRBV30 and TRBJ1-6, with a weak D call TRBD1 (5 bases). The CDR3 sequence is 13 residues long. V was shortened by 3 bases and J by 10 bases, with 13 bases between the two germline ends. Germline CDR1 reads GTSNPN; CDR2 reads SVGIG (reference sequence). The CDR3 reads CAWSPRVTSPLHF. Here the CDR3 DNA reads TGTGCCTGGAGCCCCAGGGTAACCTCACCCCTCCACTTT.

J is TRBJ1-2 and V is TRBV7-9, with 8 bases matching TRBD1. The V segment lost 5 bases and the J segment 4 bases; nucleotides outside the gene matches: 9. This CDR3 has 15 amino acids. Germline loops: CDR1 SEHNR, CDR2 FQNEAQ (reference sequence). CDR3 bases: TGTGCCAGCAGCAATCAGGACAGGGTAGGCTATGGCTACACCTTC. This encodes CASSNQDRVGYGYTF.

The rearrangement links TRBV5-1 to TRBJ2-1; TRBD2 agrees at 13 bases. The germline V gene has CDR1 SGHRS and CDR2 YFSETQ. J lost 0 bases, V lost 4 bases, and 4 bases had no gene match. The CDR3 is 17 amino acids. The CDR3 sequence: CASSEGLAGPSYNEQFF. As DNA, the CDR3 is TGCGCCAGCAGCGAGGGACTAGCGGGGCCCTCCTACAATGAGCAGTTCTTC. Full variable domain (rest looked up from reference TRBV5-1 and TRBJ2-1): KAGVTQTPRYLIKTRGQQVTLSCSPISGHRSVSWYQQTPGQGLQFLFEYFSETQRNKGNFPGRFSGRQFSNSRSEMNVSTLELGDSALYLCASSEGLAGPSYNEQFFGPGTRLTVL.

The chain has TRBV3-1 (or the pseudogene TRBV3-2) and TRBJ1-2, with D perhaps TRBD1 (5 bases). V lost 1 base and J lost 12, with 12 bases in between. CDR1 LGHDT and CDR2 YNNKEL come from the germline V gene (reference sequence). The CDR3 runs 12 residues. The CDR3 sequence is CASSQAAGKNTF. CDR3 bases: TGTGCCAGCAGCCAAGCAGCAGGGAAGAACACCTTC.

CDR3 nucleotide sequence: TGTGCCAGCAGCCCCGTTATTGTAGCGGGAGGATCCTACGAGCAGTACTTC. This encodes CASSPVIVAGGSYEQYF. This chain joins TRBV7-2 and TRBJ2-7; 10 positions match TRBD2. The V and J ends lost 5 bases and 1 base, in that order; junction bases with no gene match: 11. The CDR3 runs 17 residues. Germline assignment: CDR1 SGHTA and CDR2 FQGNSA.

V and J are TRBV19 and TRBJ1-2, with 8 bases lining up with TRBD1. The V gene's germline CDR1 is LNHDA and CDR2 SQIVND (reference sequence). V trimming: 5 bases; J trimming: 0 bases; junction bases outside the gene matches: 11. The CDR3 length is 17 residues. The CDR3 DNA follows: TGTGCCAGTAGTGGGGGACCTCGGGACAGGCCTAACTATGGCTACACCTTC. It codes for CASSGGPRDRPNYGYTF.

This clone was detected a few times. The chain is built from TRBV9 and TRBJ1-5; D may be TRBD1 (6 bases). The germline CDR1 and CDR2 sequences are SGDLS and YYNGEE. CDR3 length: 15 residues. V shed 0 bases and J shed 5 bases, with 12 bases lying between them. CDR3 sequence reads: CASSVGAGDHQPQHF. As DNA, the CDR3 is TGTGCCAGCAGCGTAGGGGCAGGGGACCATCAGCCCCAGCATTTT.

The chain combines TRBV7-8 with TRBJ2-1, with 7 positions matching TRBD2. Per germline, CDR1 SGHVS and CDR2 FQNEAQ. The CDR3 runs to 20 residues. V shed 7 bases and J 8 bases; nucleotides not matched to a gene: 29. CDR3: CASKPGPGVLGGTEIDEQFF. CDR3 in DNA: TGTGCCAGCAAGCCGGGCCCTGGGGTCTTGGGAGGGACTGAGATCGATGAGCAGTTCTTC.

In its sample, this clone was seen a few times. V is TRBV19 and J is TRBJ1-1; D remains unclear. CDR3 size: 12 residues. The germline V gene encodes CDR1 LNHDA and CDR2 SQIVND (reference sequence). V was trimmed by 3 bases and J by 8 bases, leaving 10 bases between them. The CDR3 loop reads CASSIAFTEAFF. In DNA form, the CDR3 reads TGTGCCAGTAGTATTGCGTTTACGGAAGCTTTCTTT.

The chain has TRBV11-2 and TRBJ1-1; D may be TRBD1 (6 bases). There are 17 residues in the CDR3. V was trimmed by 1 base and J by 0 bases, leaving 15 bases between them. Germline loops: CDR1 SGHAT, CDR2 FQNNGV. The CDR3 loop reads CASSLVPPRTVNTEAFF. The CDR3 DNA reads TGTGCCAGCAGCTTAGTCCCCCCCCGGACAGTGAACACTGAAGCTTTCTTT. Full variable domain (remainder filled in from reference TRBV11-2 and TRBJ1-1): EAGVAQSPRYKIIEKRQSVAFWCNPISGHATLYWYQQILGQGPKLLIQFQNNGVVDDSQLPKDRFSAERLKGVDSTLKIQPAKLEDSAVYLCASSLVPPRTVNTEAFFGQGTRLTVV.

The V call is TRBV19, the J call TRBJ1-2; no firm D call. The germline V gene has CDR1 LNHDA and CDR2 SQIVND (reference sequence). The V gene lost 7 bases and the J gene lost 1 base, with 7 bases spanning the gap. The CDR3 is made up of 12 amino acids. The CDR3 DNA follows: TGTGCCAGTATCGGTATTAACTATGGCTACACCTTC. Amino acids: CASIGINYGYTF.

The J gene is TRBJ1-4, the V gene TRBV9; 7 bases match TRBD1. This CDR3 has 15 amino acids. The V gene's germline CDR1 is SGDLS and CDR2 YYNGEE. With V trimmed by 4 bases and J by 5 bases, 8 bases remained unmatched. The CDR3 sequence: CASSSAGDSNEKLFF. DNA for the CDR3: TGTGCCAGCAGCAGCGCCGGGGACAGCAATGAAAAACTGTTTTTT. Based on the CDR3 plus reference TRBV9 and TRBJ1-4, the full variable domain is DSGVTQTPKHLITATGQRVTLRCSPRSGDLSVYWYQQSLDQGLQFLIQYYNGEERAKGNILERFSAQQFPDLHSELNLSSLELGDSALYFCASSSAGDSNEKLFFGSGTQLSVL.

V gene TRBV16 combines with J gene TRBJ2-3, with D tentatively TRBD1 (6 bases). Trimming took 0 bases from V and 2 from J, leaving 6 bases between them. This CDR3 has 14 residues. Germline CDR1 is KGHSY and CDR2 is FQNENV. This chain's CDR3 is CASSQSGHTDTQYF. The CDR3 DNA follows: TGTGCCAGCAGCCAATCGGGACACACAGATACGCAGTATTTT.

J is TRBJ2-2 and V is TRBV24-1; 8 bases map to TRBD1. The germline CDR1 and CDR2 sequences are KGHDR and SFDVKD. This CDR3 contains 18 residues. V was clipped by 5 bases and J by 0 bases; unmatched bases: 10. This CDR3 is CATSAPGGPLTNTGELFF. The DNA for the CDR3 is TGTGCCACCAGTGCCCCAGGGGGCCCCCTGACGAACACCGGGGAGCTGTTTTTT.

The chain is built from TRBV7-6 and TRBJ1-3, with D tentatively TRBD1 (5 bases). CDR1 SGHVS and CDR2 FNYEAQ come from the germline V gene. This CDR3 comprises 16 residues. The V and J ends lost 0 bases and 4 bases respectively, with 13 bases between them. The CDR3, as DNA: TGTGCCAGCAGCTTAGCTTTCGGGGGAGCCGGAAACACCATATATTTT. Its translation: CASSLAFGGAGNTIYF. Variable domain in full (rest from reference TRBV7-6 and TRBJ1-3): GAGVSQSPRYKVTKRGQDVALRCDPISGHVSLYWYRQALGQGPEFLTYFNYEAQQDKSGLPNDRFSAERPEGSISTLTIQRTEQRDSAMYRCASSLAFGGAGNTIYFGEGSWLTVV.

The V call is TRBV11-3, the J call TRBJ2-7; D ambiguous. The V and J ends lost 1 base and 4 bases respectively, with 11 bases between them. This CDR3 comprises 14 residues. Germline V gene sequence: CDR1 SGHNT, CDR2 YENEEA. The CDR3: CASSLAPPTYEQYF. The CDR3 DNA reads TGTGCCAGCAGCTTAGCCCCCCCAACATACGAGCAGTACTTC.

Here the CDR3 reads CASSLGAGFTYEQYF. CDR3 nucleotide sequence: TGTGCCAGCAGCTTAGGTGCAGGGTTTACCTACGAGCAGTACTTC. The chain recombines TRBV7-9 with TRBJ2-7; TRBD1 is a possible D gene (5 bases). V was clipped by 1 base and J by 2 bases, with 12 bases between them. Germline CDR1 SEHNR, CDR2 FQNEAQ (reference sequence). The CDR3 has 15 amino acids.